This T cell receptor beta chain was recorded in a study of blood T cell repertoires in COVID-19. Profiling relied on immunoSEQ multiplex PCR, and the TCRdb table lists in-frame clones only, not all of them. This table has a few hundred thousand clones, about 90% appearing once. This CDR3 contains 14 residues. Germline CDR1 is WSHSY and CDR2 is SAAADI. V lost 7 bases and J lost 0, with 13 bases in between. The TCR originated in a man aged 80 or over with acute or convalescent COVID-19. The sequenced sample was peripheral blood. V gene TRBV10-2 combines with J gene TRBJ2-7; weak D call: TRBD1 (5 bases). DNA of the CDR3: TGCGCCAGCAAGACTCAAGACAGCTCCTACGAGCAGTACTTC. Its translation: CASKTQDSSYEQYF.